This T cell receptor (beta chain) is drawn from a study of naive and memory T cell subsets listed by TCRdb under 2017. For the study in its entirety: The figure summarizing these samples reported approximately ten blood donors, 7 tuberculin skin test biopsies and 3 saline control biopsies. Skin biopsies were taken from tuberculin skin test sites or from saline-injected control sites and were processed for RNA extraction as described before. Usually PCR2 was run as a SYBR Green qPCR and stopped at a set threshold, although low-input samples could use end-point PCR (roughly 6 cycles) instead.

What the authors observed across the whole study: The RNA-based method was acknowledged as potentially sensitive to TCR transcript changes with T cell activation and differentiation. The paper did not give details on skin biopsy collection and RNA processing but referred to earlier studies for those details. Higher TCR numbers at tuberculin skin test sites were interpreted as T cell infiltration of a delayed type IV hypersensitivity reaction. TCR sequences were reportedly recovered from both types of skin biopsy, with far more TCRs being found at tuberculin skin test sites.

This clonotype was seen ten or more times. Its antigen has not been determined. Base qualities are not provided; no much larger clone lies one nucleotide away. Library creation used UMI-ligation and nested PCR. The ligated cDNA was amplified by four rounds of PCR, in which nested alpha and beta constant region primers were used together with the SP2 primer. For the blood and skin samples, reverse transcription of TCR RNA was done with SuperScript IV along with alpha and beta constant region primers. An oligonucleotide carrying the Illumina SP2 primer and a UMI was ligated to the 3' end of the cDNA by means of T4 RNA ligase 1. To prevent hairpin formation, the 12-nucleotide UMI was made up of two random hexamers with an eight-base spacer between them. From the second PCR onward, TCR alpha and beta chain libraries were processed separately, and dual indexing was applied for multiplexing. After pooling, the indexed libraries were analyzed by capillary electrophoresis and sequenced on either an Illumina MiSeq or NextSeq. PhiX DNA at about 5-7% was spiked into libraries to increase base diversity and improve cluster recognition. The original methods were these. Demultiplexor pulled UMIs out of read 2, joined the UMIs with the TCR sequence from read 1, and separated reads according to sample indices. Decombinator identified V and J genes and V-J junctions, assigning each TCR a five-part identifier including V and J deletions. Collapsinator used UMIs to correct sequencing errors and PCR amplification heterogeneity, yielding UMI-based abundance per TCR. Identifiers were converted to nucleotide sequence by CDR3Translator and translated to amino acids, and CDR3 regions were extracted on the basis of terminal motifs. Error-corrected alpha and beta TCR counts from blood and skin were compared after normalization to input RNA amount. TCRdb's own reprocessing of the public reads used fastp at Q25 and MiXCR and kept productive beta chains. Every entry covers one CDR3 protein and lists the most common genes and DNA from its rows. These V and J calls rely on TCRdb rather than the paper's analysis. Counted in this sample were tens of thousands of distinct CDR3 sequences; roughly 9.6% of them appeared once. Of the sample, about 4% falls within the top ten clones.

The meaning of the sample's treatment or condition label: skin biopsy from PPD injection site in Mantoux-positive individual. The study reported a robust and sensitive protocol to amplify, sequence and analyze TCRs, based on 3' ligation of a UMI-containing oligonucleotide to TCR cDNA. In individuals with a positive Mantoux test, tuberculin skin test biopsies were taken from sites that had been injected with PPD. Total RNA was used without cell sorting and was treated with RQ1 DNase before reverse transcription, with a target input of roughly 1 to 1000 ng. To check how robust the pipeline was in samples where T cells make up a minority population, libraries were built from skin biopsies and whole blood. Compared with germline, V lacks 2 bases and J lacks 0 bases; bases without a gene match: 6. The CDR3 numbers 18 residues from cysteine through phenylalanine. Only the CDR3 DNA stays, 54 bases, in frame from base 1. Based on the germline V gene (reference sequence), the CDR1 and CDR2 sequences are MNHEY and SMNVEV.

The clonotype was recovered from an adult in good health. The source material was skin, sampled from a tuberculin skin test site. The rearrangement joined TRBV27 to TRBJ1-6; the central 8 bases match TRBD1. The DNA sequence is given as TGTGCCAGCAGTTTAAGGGACAGGAGGAGCTCCTATAATTCACCCCTCCACTTT. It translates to CASSLRDRRSSYNSPLHF.